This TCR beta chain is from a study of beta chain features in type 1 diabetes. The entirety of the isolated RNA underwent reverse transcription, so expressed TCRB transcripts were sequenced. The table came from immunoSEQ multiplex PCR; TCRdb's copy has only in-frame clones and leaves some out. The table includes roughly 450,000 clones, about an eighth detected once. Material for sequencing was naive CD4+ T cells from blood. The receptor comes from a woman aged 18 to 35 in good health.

The CDR3 bases are TGCGCCAGCAGCCGGACAGGGATCGGCTATGGCTACACCTTC. Translating gives CASSRTGIGYGYTF. The chain has TRBV4-3 and TRBJ1-2; 8 bases are shared with TRBD1. J was trimmed by 4 bases and V by 4 bases; bases with no gene match: 5. Germline V gene sequence: CDR1 LGHNA, CDR2 YSLEER. The CDR3 contains 14 residues.